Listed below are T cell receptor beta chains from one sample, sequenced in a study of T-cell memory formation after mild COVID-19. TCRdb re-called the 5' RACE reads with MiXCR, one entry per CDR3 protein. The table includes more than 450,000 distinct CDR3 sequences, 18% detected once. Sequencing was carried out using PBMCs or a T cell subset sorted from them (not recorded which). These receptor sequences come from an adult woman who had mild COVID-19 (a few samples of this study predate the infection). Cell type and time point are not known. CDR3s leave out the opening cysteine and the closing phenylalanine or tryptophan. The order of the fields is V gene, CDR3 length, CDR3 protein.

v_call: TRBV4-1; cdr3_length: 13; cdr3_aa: ASSLQGASTDTQY
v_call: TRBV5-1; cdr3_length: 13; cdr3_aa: ASSQGTGGQNTIY
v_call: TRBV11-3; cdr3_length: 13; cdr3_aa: ASSRGTGVGTEAF
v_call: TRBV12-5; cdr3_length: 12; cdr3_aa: ASGLVGHVYGYT
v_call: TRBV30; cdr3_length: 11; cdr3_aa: AWSRGAPYEQY
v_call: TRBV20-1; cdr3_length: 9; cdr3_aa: SAQSQETQY
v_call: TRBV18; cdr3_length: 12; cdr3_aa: ASSPDRGIYGYT
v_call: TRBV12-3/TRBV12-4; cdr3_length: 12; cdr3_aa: ASRERGGYNEQF
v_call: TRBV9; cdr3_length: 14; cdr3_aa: ASSVVGPGGDYGYT
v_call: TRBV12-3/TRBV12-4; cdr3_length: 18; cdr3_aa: ASSFRERLAGGSSYNEQF
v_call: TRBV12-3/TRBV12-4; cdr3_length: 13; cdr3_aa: ASSPRGLGNQPQH
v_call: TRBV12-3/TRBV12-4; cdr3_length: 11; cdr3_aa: ASSPDDTAGSF
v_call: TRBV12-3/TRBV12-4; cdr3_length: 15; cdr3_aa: ASSSETGDPSVDTQY
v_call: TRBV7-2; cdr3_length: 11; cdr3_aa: ASSNFYSETQY
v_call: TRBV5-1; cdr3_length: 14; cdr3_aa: ASSLVAGAPTGELF
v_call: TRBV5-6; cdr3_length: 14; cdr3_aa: ASTSAGRGNTGELF